The sequence of this T cell receptor (beta chain) was determined in a study of CD8 T cells in Susac syndrome. With V trimmed by 3 bases and J by 4 bases, 2 bases remained unmatched. Germline CDR1 GTSNPN, CDR2 SVGIG (reference sequence). The CDR3 loop spans 13 amino acids. The T cells that were sequenced for TCR beta were CD8+ and CD4+ cells from blood. The CD8+ and CD4+ T cells were isolated magnetically using a negative isolation approach, whereas the TEMRA cells were enriched by FACS. After extraction with the RNeasy kit, roughly 0.45 to 1 ug of the RNA was reverse transcribed using random hexamers. Coverage of TCR beta CDR3 amplification by immunoSEQ multiplex PCR extended to 54 Vbeta and 13 Jbeta. One entry per CDR3 protein, called by TCRdb with MiXCR from the immunoSEQ multiplex PCR reads. The top ten clones hold 0.08% to 0.11% of a sample with roughly 200,000 distinct CDR3 sequences, about 95% of them seen once.

What was sequenced was CD4+ T cells from PBMCs. The clonotype was recovered from a human donor in good health. This chain links TRBV30 with TRBJ2-3; 9 bases are shared with TRBD2. This CDR3 reads CAWSAGGADTQYF. In DNA form, the CDR3 reads TGTGCCTGGAGCGCGGGAGGGGCAGATACGCAGTATTTT.